These T cell receptor beta chains were read from a single sample in a study of blood T cell repertoires in COVID-19. Data came from immunoSEQ multiplex PCR; TCRdb stores just in-frame clones and leaves some out. In the table there are a few hundred thousand clones, 80% to 90% of which are singletons. The specimen was PBMCs or T cells enriched from blood (not recorded which). These receptors originate from a man in his thirties or forties who had recovered from COVID-19. The conserved cysteine and the conserved F or W are not part of the CDR3 here. The order of the fields is V gene, J gene, D gene, CDR3 protein. D genes are given only for firm matches.

V gene: TRBV12-3/TRBV12-4; J gene: TRBJ2-5; D gene: TRBD2; CDR3 protein: ASSFSGGETQY
V gene: TRBV6-1; J gene: TRBJ1-5; D gene: .; CDR3 protein: ASSEDGTPRAPQH
V gene: TRBV3-1/TRBV3-2; J gene: TRBJ1-2; D gene: .; CDR3 protein: ASSQGGDSSYT
V gene: TRBV10-3; J gene: TRBJ2-5; D gene: .; CDR3 protein: AISEGQIKETQY
V gene: TRBV5-1; J gene: TRBJ2-5; D gene: TRBD2; CDR3 protein: ASSLWLRGGADETQY
V gene: TRBV20-1; J gene: TRBJ2-7; D gene: .; CDR3 protein: SARGPTSQY
V gene: TRBV4-1; J gene: TRBJ2-1; D gene: TRBD2; CDR3 protein: ASRDLAGPYNEQF
V gene: TRBV3-1/TRBV3-2; J gene: TRBJ2-3; D gene: TRBD2; CDR3 protein: ASSQRVVPGGRDTQY
V gene: TRBV10-3; J gene: TRBJ2-1; D gene: TRBD1; CDR3 protein: AISDWETGQGSYNEQF
V gene: TRBV7-9; J gene: TRBJ1-1; D gene: .; CDR3 protein: ASSRSGDAEAF
V gene: TRBV19; J gene: TRBJ1-5; D gene: .; CDR3 protein: ASSLGSNQPQH
V gene: TRBV19; J gene: TRBJ1-1; D gene: .; CDR3 protein: ASSDRPNTEAF
V gene: TRBV4-2; J gene: TRBJ2-2; D gene: .; CDR3 protein: ASSQGAIAGELF
V gene: TRBV4-1; J gene: TRBJ1-1; D gene: TRBD1; CDR3 protein: ASSQGQGPGGTEAF
V gene: TRBV5-4; J gene: TRBJ2-3; D gene: TRBD2; CDR3 protein: ASSLKLAGTDTQY
V gene: TRBV5-4; J gene: TRBJ2-3; D gene: TRBD2; CDR3 protein: ASRPGLASDTQY
V gene: TRBV7-7; J gene: TRBJ2-1; D gene: TRBD2; CDR3 protein: ASSKGLAYNEQF
V gene: TRBV6-1; J gene: TRBJ2-7; D gene: .; CDR3 protein: ASSEVFGGYEQY
V gene: TRBV6-4; J gene: TRBJ1-1; D gene: .; CDR3 protein: ASSREVGTEAF
V gene: TRBV29-1; J gene: TRBJ1-2; D gene: .; CDR3 protein: SGLGANYGYT
V gene: TRBV27; J gene: TRBJ2-5; D gene: TRBD1; CDR3 protein: ASSKQGYQETQY
V gene: TRBV30; J gene: TRBJ2-1; D gene: TRBD2; CDR3 protein: AWSTSGGFDEQF
V gene: TRBV19; J gene: TRBJ1-2; D gene: .; CDR3 protein: ASSLTESYGYT
V gene: TRBV7-9; J gene: TRBJ2-1; D gene: .; CDR3 protein: ASSLRDLNEQF
V gene: TRBV15; J gene: TRBJ2-2; D gene: .; CDR3 protein: ATSRGQGRAGELF
V gene: TRBV3-1/TRBV3-2; J gene: TRBJ1-2; D gene: .; CDR3 protein: ASSMRTVRDVT
V gene: TRBV4-1; J gene: TRBJ1-2; D gene: TRBD1; CDR3 protein: ASSQVGTDYGYT
V gene: TRBV13; J gene: TRBJ2-5; D gene: TRBD1; CDR3 protein: ASSAGQGAKTQY
V gene: TRBV4-2; J gene: TRBJ2-7; D gene: .; CDR3 protein: ASSLQEGQGLVQY
V gene: TRBV5-1; J gene: TRBJ1-1; D gene: .; CDR3 protein: ASRGAGNTEAF
V gene: TRBV7-2; J gene: TRBJ1-2; D gene: .; CDR3 protein: ASSFSTERGYT
V gene: TRBV6-5; J gene: TRBJ1-1; D gene: TRBD1; CDR3 protein: ASSYSMTGRTEAF
V gene: TRBV7-7; J gene: TRBJ2-5; D gene: .; CDR3 protein: ATGTNTQETQY
V gene: TRBV6-1; J gene: TRBJ1-1; D gene: .; CDR3 protein: ASSEGSSMNTEAF
V gene: TRBV5-4; J gene: TRBJ2-7; D gene: .; CDR3 protein: ASSLAAGEQY
V gene: TRBV6-5; J gene: TRBJ2-7; D gene: TRBD2; CDR3 protein: ASRRTSGISYEQY
V gene: TRBV6-2/TRBV6-3; J gene: TRBJ2-6; D gene: .; CDR3 protein: ASSYTSSGANVLT
V gene: TRBV19; J gene: TRBJ2-7; D gene: .; CDR3 protein: ASSTGSGGADYEQY
V gene: TRBV29-1; J gene: TRBJ2-3; D gene: .; CDR3 protein: SVLRGRGADTQY
V gene: TRBV11-2; J gene: TRBJ1-2; D gene: .; CDR3 protein: ASSLRTYGYT
V gene: TRBV3-1/TRBV3-2; J gene: TRBJ1-2; D gene: TRBD1; CDR3 protein: ASRLQGAQGYT
V gene: TRBV10-1; J gene: TRBJ1-1; D gene: TRBD1; CDR3 protein: ASTATGGDTEAF
V gene: TRBV10-3; J gene: TRBJ2-3; D gene: TRBD2; CDR3 protein: AISESVSSGGPWDTQY
V gene: TRBV7-9; J gene: TRBJ1-4; D gene: .; CDR3 protein: ASSLAWSGEKLF
V gene: TRBV15; J gene: TRBJ2-4; D gene: .; CDR3 protein: ATSRKQRAKNIQY
V gene: TRBV7-9; J gene: TRBJ2-3; D gene: TRBD2; CDR3 protein: ASVQTSRGTDTQY
V gene: TRBV9; J gene: TRBJ1-4; D gene: .; CDR3 protein: ASSQQGANEKLF
V gene: TRBV7-8; J gene: TRBJ2-5; D gene: TRBD2; CDR3 protein: ASSPRAGPREAQY
V gene: TRBV3-1/TRBV3-2; J gene: TRBJ1-1; D gene: .; CDR3 protein: ASVGTGNLGSGAF
V gene: TRBV5-1; J gene: TRBJ2-7; D gene: .; CDR3 protein: ASSLVPGVSNEQY
V gene: TRBV11-2; J gene: TRBJ1-1; D gene: TRBD1; CDR3 protein: ASSFGSGGTEAF
V gene: TRBV24-1; J gene: TRBJ2-7; D gene: .; CDR3 protein: ATSSTTERQY
V gene: TRBV30; J gene: TRBJ1-1; D gene: .; CDR3 protein: AWSVEGNTEAF
V gene: TRBV30; J gene: TRBJ2-1; D gene: TRBD1; CDR3 protein: AWDAGTGYTDEQF
V gene: TRBV13; J gene: TRBJ1-1; D gene: TRBD1; CDR3 protein: ASSLGTGGWNTEAF
V gene: TRBV4-2; J gene: TRBJ2-5; D gene: TRBD1; CDR3 protein: ASSWSGTGDETQY
V gene: TRBV9; J gene: TRBJ1-1; D gene: .; CDR3 protein: ASSPTLGGQATEAF